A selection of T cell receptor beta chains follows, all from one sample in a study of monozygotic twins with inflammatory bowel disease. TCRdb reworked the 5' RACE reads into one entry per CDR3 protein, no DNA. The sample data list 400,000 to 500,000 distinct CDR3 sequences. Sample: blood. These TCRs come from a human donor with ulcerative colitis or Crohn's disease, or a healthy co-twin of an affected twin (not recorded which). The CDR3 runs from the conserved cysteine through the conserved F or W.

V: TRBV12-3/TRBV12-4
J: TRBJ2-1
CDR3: CASSLGGGYPRNEQFF

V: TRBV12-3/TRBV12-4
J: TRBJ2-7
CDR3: CASNRKGGGYEQYF

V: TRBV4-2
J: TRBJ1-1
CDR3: CASSQVWDSTEAFF

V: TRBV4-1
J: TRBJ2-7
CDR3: CASSQDRAPGLDYEQYF

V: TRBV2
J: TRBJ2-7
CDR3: CASRTGLAGASSYEQYF

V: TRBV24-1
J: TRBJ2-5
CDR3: CATSDWTSGTKRGTQYF

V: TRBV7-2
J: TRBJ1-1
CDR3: CASSLMMRATEAFF

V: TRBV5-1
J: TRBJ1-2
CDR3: CASSLEGFGYSYTF

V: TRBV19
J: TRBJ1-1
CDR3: CASKGKNTEAFF

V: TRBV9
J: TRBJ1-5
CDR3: CASSVGGQFNQPQHF

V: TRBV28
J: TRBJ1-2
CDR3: CASSLGSPYGYTF

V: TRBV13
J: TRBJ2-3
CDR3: CASSALTRGLATDTQYF

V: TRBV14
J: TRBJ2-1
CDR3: CASWDSHSYNEQFF

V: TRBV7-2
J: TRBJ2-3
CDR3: CASRTLAGGPDTQYF

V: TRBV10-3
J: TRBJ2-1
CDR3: CAISESMAGKAYNEQFF

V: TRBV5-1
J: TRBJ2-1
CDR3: CASSLVGTSDNEQFF

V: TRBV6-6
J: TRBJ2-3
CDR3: CASQIPSTDTQYF

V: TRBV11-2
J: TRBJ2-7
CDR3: CASSTVTPGARGYF

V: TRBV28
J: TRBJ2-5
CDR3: CASRLAGKTQYF

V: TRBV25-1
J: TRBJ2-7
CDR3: CASSTGGAYYEQYF

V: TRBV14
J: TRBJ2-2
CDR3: CASSQTGTGELFF

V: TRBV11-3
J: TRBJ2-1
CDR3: CASSQGGSYNEQFF

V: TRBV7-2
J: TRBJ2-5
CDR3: CASSSSGSLETQYF

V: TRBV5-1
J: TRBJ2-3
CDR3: CASSSTPGQGPDTQYF

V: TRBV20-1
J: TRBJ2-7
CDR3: CSARRRGFNYEQYF

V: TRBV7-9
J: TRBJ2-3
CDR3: CATPRAGTSTDTQYF

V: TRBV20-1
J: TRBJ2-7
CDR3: CSARGLAGVASYEQYF

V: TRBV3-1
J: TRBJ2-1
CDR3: CASSPLTSGTHNEQFF

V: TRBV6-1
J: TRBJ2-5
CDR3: CASSGRLAGNQETQYF

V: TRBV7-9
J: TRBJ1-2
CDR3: CASSLGAGDGYTF

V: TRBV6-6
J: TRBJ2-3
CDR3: CASSRQVTDTQYF